This TCR beta chain was documented in a study of blood T cell repertoires in COVID-19. Turning to the study itself: The samples span acute and convalescent COVID-19 from the United States, Italy and Spain. T cells, B-cell-depleted T cells, or PBMCs supplied cDNA or gDNA.

In the authors' workflow: How many nucleated cells were present was estimated from reference gene primer amplification. Profiling relied on immunoSEQ multiplex PCR, and the TCRdb table lists in-frame clones only, not all of them. The V and J calls and clone size were taken over from that table, and D and trimming were inferred from the DNA. Of a few hundred thousand clones listed, almost 90% are singletons. Germline assignment: CDR1 MNHEY and CDR2 SMNVEV (reference sequence). The CDR3 has 13 residues. The ends were cut back, 8 bases at V and 0 bases at J, with 11 bases in the middle. V usage is TRBV27 and J usage is TRBJ2-7, with D unclear. This clonotype originated in a woman aged 30 to 39 with COVID-19, enrolled during active disease. The sample consisted of peripheral blood. The DNA for the CDR3 is TGTGCCAGCGGGCTCCGTAGCTCCTACGAGCAGTACTTC. Encoded protein: CASGLRSSYEQYF.